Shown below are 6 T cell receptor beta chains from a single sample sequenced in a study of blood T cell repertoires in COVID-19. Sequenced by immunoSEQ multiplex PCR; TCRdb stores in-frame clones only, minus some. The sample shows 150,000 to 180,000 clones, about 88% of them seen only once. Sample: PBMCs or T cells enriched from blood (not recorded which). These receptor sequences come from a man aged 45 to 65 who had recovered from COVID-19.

CDR3 sequence (DNA): TGTGCCAGCAGCAGTAGACACTCTGGAAACACCATATATTTT. Its translation: CASSSRHSGNTIYF. The chain links TRBV13 to TRBJ1-3, with D unclear. The CDR3 totals 14 residues. Germline V gene lookup returns CDR1 PRHDT and CDR2 FYEKMQ (reference sequence). The V end was cut by 5 bases, the J end by 0 bases, with 8 bases between.

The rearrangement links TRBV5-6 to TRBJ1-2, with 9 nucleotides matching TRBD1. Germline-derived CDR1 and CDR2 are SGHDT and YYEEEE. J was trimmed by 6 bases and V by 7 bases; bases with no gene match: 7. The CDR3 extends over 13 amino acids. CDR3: CASLQGAVDGYTF. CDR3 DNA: TGTGCCAGCCTACAGGGGGCGGTTGATGGCTACACCTTC.

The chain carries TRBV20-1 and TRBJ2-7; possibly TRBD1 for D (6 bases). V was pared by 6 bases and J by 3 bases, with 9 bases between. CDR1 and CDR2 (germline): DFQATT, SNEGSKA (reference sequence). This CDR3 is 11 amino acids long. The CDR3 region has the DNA TGCAGTGCCCAACAGGGCTACGAGCAGTACTTC. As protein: CSAQQGYEQYF.

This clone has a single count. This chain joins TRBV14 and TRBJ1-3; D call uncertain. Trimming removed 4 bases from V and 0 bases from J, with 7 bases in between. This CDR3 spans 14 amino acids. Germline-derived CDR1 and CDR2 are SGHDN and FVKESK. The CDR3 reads CASSPRDSGNTIYF. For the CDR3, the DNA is TGTGCCAGCAGCCCCCGGGACTCTGGAAACACCATATATTTT.

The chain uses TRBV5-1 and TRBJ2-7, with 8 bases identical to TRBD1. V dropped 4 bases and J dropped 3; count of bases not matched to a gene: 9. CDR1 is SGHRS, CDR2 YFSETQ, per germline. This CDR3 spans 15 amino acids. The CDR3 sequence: CASSIQGGLLYEQYF. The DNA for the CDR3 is TGCGCCAGCAGCATACAGGGGGGCCTTCTCTACGAGCAGTACTTC.

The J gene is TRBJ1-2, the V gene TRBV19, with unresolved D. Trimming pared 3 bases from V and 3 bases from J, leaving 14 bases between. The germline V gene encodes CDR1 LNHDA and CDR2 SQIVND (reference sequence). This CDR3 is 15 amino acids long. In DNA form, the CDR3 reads TGTGCCAGTAGTATCCTCTATACGGTTGACTATGGCTACACCTTC. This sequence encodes CASSILYTVDYGYTF.